This T cell receptor (beta chain) is from a study of cytomegalovirus exposure and HLA in healthy donors. Concerning this clone: Its antigen is unknown.

The length of the CDR3 is 15 residues. Germline values: CDR1 LGHNA, CDR2 YNFKEQ. The V and J ends lost 0 bases and 1 base respectively, with 7 bases between them. Each donor was nominally healthy when sampled (though unrecorded immune exposures were likely). Amplification used 60 Vbeta primers and 13 Jbeta primers. Per the authors' pipeline: Approximately 9.9 million of 70 million to 80 million unique TCR beta chains were shared, per a later count. Only in-frame clones appear in the TCRdb table, and some are missing; sequencing was by immunoSEQ multiplex PCR. That table furnishes V, J and clone size, whereas the DNA furnished D and trimming. This repertoire shows some 170,000 clones, around four fifths found once; its top ten account for approximately 9.8%. Study-wide results and caveats: Relative to the approximately 700-donor mean, N-insertions were reportedly fewer in an Asian-associated ancestry cluster in a later analysis. When analyzed later, a missense DCLRE1C variant was found to be linked to TCR beta V- and J-gene trimming.

This clonotype was obtained from a man aged 18 to 29 in good health and CMV-seropositive. The chain carries TRBV4-2 and TRBJ1-5; tentatively, D is TRBD1 (5 bases). The sequenced material came from PBMCs. CDR3 amino acids: CASSQDRGSNQPQHF. For the CDR3, the DNA is TGTGCCAGCAGCCAAGATCGGGGGAGCAATCAGCCCCAGCATTTT.